This is a list of T cell receptor beta chains from one sample in a study of metastatic and nonmetastatic thyroid tumors. TCRdb re-analyzed the PCR reads through MiXCR. This sample has approximately 2,100 clones, with roughly 24% found just once. The sequenced material came from adjacent normal tissue. These receptors came from a male donor with papillary thyroid cancer or a benign thyroid nodule (not recorded which). Some clones in this sample may be carry-over from other donors' samples. Each CDR3 is given with its conserved first and last residue. Each record gives: clone size, D gene, J gene, V gene, CDR3 length, CDR3 DNA, CDR3 protein. D genes are given only for firm matches. The size entry is marked missing in some rows and otherwise reads once, few, many or a size class.

few TRBD1 TRBJ2-1 TRBV6-5 14 TGTGCCAGCAGACTTTCGACAGGGTTCAATGAGCAGTTCTTC CASRLSTGFNEQFF
large TRBD1 TRBJ1-2 TRBV6-5 11 TGTGCCAGCAGTTACCGGGACAGCTCGTACTTC CASSYRDSSYF
few . TRBJ1-4 TRBV3-1 13 TGTGCCAGCAATGGTGCCCCTAATGAAAAACTGTTTTTT CASNGAPNEKLFF
few . TRBJ1-1 TRBV27 16 TGTGCCAGCAAGTCAGGGGAAGGCCTAAGGAACACTGAAGCTTTCTTT CASKSGEGLRNTEAFF
. . TRBJ2-7 TRBV3-1 11 TGTGCCAGCAGCTCCACCTACGAGCAGTACTTC CASSSTYEQYF
. TRBD2 TRBJ2-7 TRBV10-3 15 TGTGCCATCAGTGATTCCGCGGGAGGAGCCTACGAGCAGTACTTC CAISDSAGGAYEQYF
. TRBD1 TRBJ1-6 TRBV5-5 15 TGTGCCAGCAGCGTCATACAGGGGAGGGGTTCACCCCTCCACTTT CASSVIQGRGSPLHF
many TRBD2 TRBJ2-5 TRBV20-1 15 TGCAGTGCTAGAGTAGGCGGGAGCTCCCGTGAGACCCAGTACTTC CSARVGGSSRETQYF
few . TRBJ2-3 TRBV2 14 TGTGCCAGCAATAAGCGGGTACGCACAGATACGCAGTATTTT CASNKRVRTDTQYF
few . TRBJ2-7 TRBV12-3/TRBV12-4 15 TGTGCCAGCAGTTTTGGGGGGTTAGGAGTTTACGAGCAGTACTTC CASSFGGLGVYEQYF
large . TRBJ1-5 TRBV27 15 TGTGCCAGCAGTTTAGGAGGGAATCACGGTCAGCCCCAGCATTTT CASSLGGNHGQPQHF
few . TRBJ2-2 TRBV28 14 TGTGCCAGCACCTACAGCCCGAACACCGGGGAGCTGTTTTTT CASTYSPNTGELFF
. TRBD1 TRBJ2-3 TRBV5-1 14 TGCGCCAGCACCTCGGGACAGGGCACAGATACGCAGTATTTT CASTSGQGTDTQYF